This TCR beta chain is drawn from a study of technical replicates of blood from several donors. The CDR3 extends over 15 amino acids. CDR1 is MDHEN, CDR2 SYDVKM, per germline. V was pared by 8 bases and J by 5 bases, with 8 bases of the junction left unmatched. Here immunoSEQ multiplex PCR was the method, and the copy in TCRdb shows in-frame clones only, minus some. This sample has approximately 75,000 clones, with around 95% found just once. V is TRBV28 and J is TRBJ2-2; 10 nucleotides line up with TRBD2. This receptor was identified in a human donor in good health. Sequenced: T cells isolated from PBMCs. CDR3 residues: CASQRTSGRTGELFF. Here the CDR3 DNA reads TGTGCCAGCCAACGGACTAGCGGAAGGACCGGGGAGCTGTTTTTT.